One sample yielded the 18 T cell receptor beta chains listed below, sequenced in a study of control samples from healthy donors and cancer patients. Assay: immunoSEQ multiplex PCR; the TCRdb copy retains only in-frame clones and omits some. Of tens of thousands of clones detected, 70% to 85% appear once; the ten largest clones hold approximately 38%. The sequencing sample was made of PBMCs. The receptor set was obtained from a man between 70 and 80 years old with lung cancer.

The CDR3 loop is CATSDYRGSSTDTQYF. CDR3 DNA sequence: TGTGCCACCAGTGATTACAGGGGATCCTCCACAGATACGCAGTATTTT. J is TRBJ2-3 and V is TRBV24-1; 7 bases line up with TRBD1. The germline V gene has CDR1 KGHDR and CDR2 SFDVKD. The ends lost 2 bases at V and 2 bases at J; junction bases unmatched: 6. CDR3 size: 16 residues.

J is TRBJ1-5 and V is TRBV5-1; 8 bases agree with TRBD1. The CDR3 contains 15 residues. Per germline, CDR1 SGHRS and CDR2 YFSETQ. The ends lost 0 bases at V and 7 bases at J; junction bases unmatched: 6. Here the CDR3 reads CASSLAGQGGQPQHF. CDR3 coding DNA: TGCGCCAGCAGCTTGGCCGGACAGGGCGGGCAGCCCCAGCATTTT.

V and J are TRBV6-1 and TRBJ2-5; D gene ambiguous. V lost 4 bases, J lost 2 bases, and 17 bases lay in between. This CDR3 spans 16 amino acids. Germline V CDR1 and CDR2: MNHNS, SASEGT. The CDR3 DNA reads as TGTGCCAGCAGTGGAAAATCTAGGTCCCAACAAGAGACCCAGTACTTC. Translating it yields CASSGKSRSQQETQYF.

This clone has a handful of counts. V is TRBV14 and J is TRBJ2-7; unclear D gene. The CDR3 spans 13 residues. Trimming shortened V by 2 bases and J by 3 bases, and 8 bases separated the two germline ends. The germline CDR1 and CDR2 sequences are SGHDN and FVKESK. In DNA form, the CDR3 reads TGTGCCAGCAGCCAACCCTACAGCTACGAGCAGTACTTC. It translates to CASSQPYSYEQYF.

This clone was counted a few times. This chain connects TRBV19 to TRBJ2-2; D may be TRBD1 (5 bases). The germline V gene has CDR1 LNHDA and CDR2 SQIVND (reference sequence). The V gene lost 8 bases and the J gene lost 1 base, with 11 bases spanning the gap. There are 14 residues in the CDR3. The CDR3 is CASRQGWNTGELFF. The CDR3 DNA follows: TGTGCCAGTCGCCAGGGTTGGAACACCGGGGAGCTGTTTTTT.

The CDR3 DNA reads as TGTGCCAGCAGCCAAGATCGCAGGGGAGGCGGCTACACCTTC. Amino acid sequence: CASSQDRRGGGYTF. The rearrangement joins TRBV14 to TRBJ1-2; tentatively, D is TRBD1 (6 bases). This CDR3 is built from 14 residues. The germline gives CDR1 SGHDN, CDR2 FVKESK. The V gene lost 0 bases and the J gene lost 8 bases, with 13 bases spanning the gap.

The chain employs TRBV10-1 and TRBJ1-1; maybe TRBD1 (5 bases). The CDR3 has 16 amino acids. Looked up from germline, CDR1 is WNHNN and CDR2 is SYGVQD (reference sequence). Deletions cut 3 bases from V and 2 bases from J, with 16 bases between. The CDR3, as DNA: TGCGCCAGCAGTGACCGGGGGGTACGGGGTAACACTGAAGCTTTCTTT. It codes for CASSDRGVRGNTEAFF.

This chain joins TRBV5-4 and TRBJ2-2, with 13 bases aligning to TRBD2. This CDR3 has 18 amino acids. The germline gives CDR1 SGHNT, CDR2 YYREEE (reference sequence). The V and J ends lost 4 bases and 5 bases, in that order; junction bases with no gene match: 11. CDR3 in DNA: TGTGCCAGCAGCGCGGCCCTACTAGCGGGGGGGCGTACCGGGGAGCTGTTTTTT. Its protein is CASSAALLAGGRTGELFF.

The rearrangement links TRBV2 to TRBJ2-7; the match to TRBD2 covers 10 bases. Germline CDR1 and CDR2: SNHLY and FYNNEI. The trim removed 7 bases at V and 5 bases at J, leaving 5 bases unmatched. The CDR3 spans 13 residues. The CDR3 nucleotides are TGTGCCAGCATCCGGACTAGCGGAGACGAGCAGTACTTC. Its translation: CASIRTSGDEQYF.

The CDR3 bases are TGTGCCAGCAGGGGACTACTTAGCACAGATACGCAGTATTTT. Its protein is CASRGLLSTDTQYF. The chain joins TRBV28 to TRBJ2-3; 7 bases fit TRBD2. The V and J ends lost 6 bases and 0 bases, in that order; junction bases with no gene match: 3. The CDR3 length is 14 residues. Germline-derived CDR1 and CDR2 are MDHEN and SYDVKM.

The genes are TRBV2 and TRBJ2-1; D gene ambiguous. The ends were cut back, 3 bases at V and 6 bases at J, with 15 bases in the middle. The CDR3 is made up of 15 amino acids. CDR1 and CDR2 from the germline V gene are SNHLY and FYNNEI. The CDR3 spells CASSDNSLGFNEQFF. The CDR3, as DNA: TGTGCCAGCAGTGACAATTCTTTGGGTTTCAATGAGCAGTTCTTC. Looking up the rest from reference TRBV2 and TRBJ2-1 gives the full variable domain: EPEVTQTPSHQVTQMGQEVILRCVPISNHLYFYWYRQILGQKVEFLVSFYNNEISEKSEIFDDQFSVERPDGSNFTLKIRSTKLEDSAMYFCASSDNSLGFNEQFFGPGTRLTVL.

CDR3 sequence (DNA): TGTGCCAGCAGTGATTGGGGATACACCGGGGAGCTGTTTTTT. Translated, it gives CASSDWGYTGELFF. The rearrangement uses TRBV6-1 and TRBJ2-2; D ambiguous. This CDR3 comprises 14 residues. Per germline, CDR1 MNHNS and CDR2 SASEGT. V was trimmed by 3 bases and J by 3 bases, leaving 8 bases between them.

This chain's CDR3 is CASSLAFASGEKLFF. CDR3 coding DNA: TGTGCCAGCAGCTTAGCGTTCGCCTCGGGGGAAAAACTGTTTTTT. The gene calls are TRBV7-8 and TRBJ1-4; no clear D. This CDR3 has 15 amino acids. Looked up from germline, CDR1 is SGHVS and CDR2 is FQNEAQ. V dropped 0 bases and J dropped 8 bases, with 13 bases sitting between them.

The chain combines TRBV10-3 with TRBJ2-7; the match to TRBD2 covers 8 bases. The CDR3 covers 13 residues. J lost 3 bases, V lost 4 bases, and 2 bases had no gene match. Germline-derived CDR1 and CDR2 are ENHRY and SYGVKD. CDR3 nucleotides: TGTGCCATCAGTGGGGGGACTAGCTACGAGCAGTACTTC. This codes for CAISGGTSYEQYF.

This chain connects TRBV7-9 to TRBJ1-2; tentative D call: TRBD1 (5 bases). In germline, CDR1 is SEHNR, CDR2 FQNEAQ (reference sequence). The CDR3 covers 14 residues. Trimming shortened V by 5 bases and J by 6 bases, and 16 bases separated the two germline ends. The CDR3 DNA is TGTGCCAGCAGCCCACATCGACAGTTGAATGGCTACACCTTC. This sequence encodes CASSPHRQLNGYTF.

The V gene is TRBV5-4, the J gene TRBJ2-5; D is possibly TRBD1 (6 bases). This CDR3 is 14 amino acids long. CDR1 and CDR2 (germline): SGHNT, YYREEE (reference sequence). Trimming removed 3 bases from V and 2 bases from J, with 11 bases in between. CDR3 DNA sequence: TGTGCCAGCAGCTCGGTTGGGACACAAGAGACCCAGTACTTC. Translation gives CASSSVGTQETQYF.

The chain has TRBV6-4 and TRBJ2-6; 9 bases agree with TRBD1. The CDR3 is made up of 17 amino acids. Germline values: CDR1 MRHNA, CDR2 SNTAGT. V lost 5 bases, J lost 2 bases, and 7 bases stayed unmatched. The CDR3 reads CASSPRTGGAGANVLTF. The CDR3 DNA follows: TGTGCCAGCAGTCCCCGAACAGGGGGCGCTGGGGCCAACGTCCTGACTTTC.

V and J are TRBV4-2 and TRBJ1-2, with D possibly TRBD1 on 5 matching bases. Germline assignment: CDR1 LGHNA and CDR2 YNFKEQ. Deletions cut 2 bases from V and 3 bases from J, with 10 bases between. This CDR3 is 14 amino acids long. The CDR3 spells CASSQSGLDYGYTF. CDR3 bases: TGTGCCAGCAGCCAATCAGGGTTGGACTATGGCTACACCTTC.